This T cell receptor (beta chain) came from a study of cytomegalovirus exposure and HLA in healthy donors. From germline, CDR1 is SGHVS and CDR2 FNYEAQ. The J segment lost 3 bases and the V segment lost 2 bases, leaving 6 bases of the junction unmatched. The CDR3 extends over 16 amino acids. Use of 60 Vbeta and 13 Jbeta primers characterized the PCR. Clones were read by immunoSEQ multiplex PCR, and TCRdb kept only the in-frame ones, dropping some. In the table there are 120,000 to 150,000 clones, about 80% of which are singletons. The gene calls are TRBV7-6 and TRBJ2-7; 11 bases match TRBD2. The sequencing sample was made of PBMCs. This TCR came from a woman between 40 and 55 years old in good health and CMV-seronegative. CDR3 in DNA: TGTGCCAGCAGCTTAAGTGGGACTAGCGGATTCTACGAGCAGTACTTC. It yields the protein CASSLSGTSGFYEQYF.